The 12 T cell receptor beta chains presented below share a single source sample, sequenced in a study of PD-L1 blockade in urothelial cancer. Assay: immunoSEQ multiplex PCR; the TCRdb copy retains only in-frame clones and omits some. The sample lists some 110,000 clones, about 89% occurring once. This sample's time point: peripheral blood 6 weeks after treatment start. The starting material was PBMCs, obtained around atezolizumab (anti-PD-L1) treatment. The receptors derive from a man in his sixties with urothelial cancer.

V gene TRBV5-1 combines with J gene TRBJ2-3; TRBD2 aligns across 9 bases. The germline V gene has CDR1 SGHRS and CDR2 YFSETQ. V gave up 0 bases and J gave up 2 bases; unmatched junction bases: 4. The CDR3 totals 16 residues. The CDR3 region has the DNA TGCGCCAGCAGCTTGGGGGCTAGCGGGGCCACAGATACGCAGTATTTT. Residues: CASSLGASGATDTQYF.

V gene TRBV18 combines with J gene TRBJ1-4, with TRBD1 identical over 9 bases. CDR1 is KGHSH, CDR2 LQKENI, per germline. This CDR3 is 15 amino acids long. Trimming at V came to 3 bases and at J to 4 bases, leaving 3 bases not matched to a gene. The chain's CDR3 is CASSPGTGNNEKLFF. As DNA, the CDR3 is TGTGCCAGCTCACCCGGGACAGGGAATAATGAAAAACTGTTTTTT.

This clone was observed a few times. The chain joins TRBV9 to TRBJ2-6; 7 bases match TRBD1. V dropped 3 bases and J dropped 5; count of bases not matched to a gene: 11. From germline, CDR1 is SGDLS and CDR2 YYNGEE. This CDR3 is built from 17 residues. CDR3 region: CASSEGTDRERANVLTF. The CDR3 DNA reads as TGTGCCAGCAGCGAGGGGACCGACAGGGAGAGGGCCAACGTCCTGACTTTC.

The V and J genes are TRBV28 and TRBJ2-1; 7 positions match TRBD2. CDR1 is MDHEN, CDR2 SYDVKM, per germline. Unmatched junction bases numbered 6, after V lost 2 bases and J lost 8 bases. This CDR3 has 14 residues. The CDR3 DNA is TGTGCCAGCAGTTTAGCGCAGGGAGGGGATGAGCAGTTCTTC. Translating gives CASSLAQGGDEQFF. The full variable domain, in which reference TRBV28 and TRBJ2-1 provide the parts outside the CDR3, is DVKVTQSSRYLVKRTGEKVFLECVQDMDHENMFWYRQDPGLGLRLIYFSYDVKMKEKGDIPEGYSVSREKKERFSLILESASTNQTSMYLCASSLAQGGDEQFFGPGTRLTVL.

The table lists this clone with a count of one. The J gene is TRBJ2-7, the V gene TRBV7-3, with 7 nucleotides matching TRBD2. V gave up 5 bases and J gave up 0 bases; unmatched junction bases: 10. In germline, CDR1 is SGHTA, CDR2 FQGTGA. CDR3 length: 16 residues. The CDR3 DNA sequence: TGTGCCAGCAGCCCCCACCAAGCGGGGACCTCCTACGAGCAGTACTTC. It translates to CASSPHQAGTSYEQYF.

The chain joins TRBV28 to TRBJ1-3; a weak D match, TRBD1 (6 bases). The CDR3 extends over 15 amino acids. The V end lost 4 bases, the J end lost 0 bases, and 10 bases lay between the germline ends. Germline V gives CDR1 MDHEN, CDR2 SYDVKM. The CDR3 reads CASSSGGVSGNTIYF. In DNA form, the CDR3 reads TGTGCCAGCAGTTCGGGGGGCGTCTCTGGAAACACCATATATTTT.

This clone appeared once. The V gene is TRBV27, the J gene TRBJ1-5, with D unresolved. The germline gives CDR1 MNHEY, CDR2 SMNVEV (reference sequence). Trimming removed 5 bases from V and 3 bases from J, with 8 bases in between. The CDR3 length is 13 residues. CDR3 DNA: TGTGCCAGCAGTGAGGGCCCCAATCAGCCCCAGCATTTT. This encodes CASSEGPNQPQHF.

This chain's CDR3 is CASRGRTGLGSPLHF. DNA for the CDR3: TGTGCCAGCAGGGGAAGGACAGGCCTTGGATCACCCCTCCACTTT. The chain employs TRBV28 and TRBJ1-6; 7 positions match TRBD1. Germline CDR1 MDHEN, CDR2 SYDVKM. J gave up 10 bases and V 6 bases, and 12 bases lay outside the gene matches. The CDR3 runs 15 residues.

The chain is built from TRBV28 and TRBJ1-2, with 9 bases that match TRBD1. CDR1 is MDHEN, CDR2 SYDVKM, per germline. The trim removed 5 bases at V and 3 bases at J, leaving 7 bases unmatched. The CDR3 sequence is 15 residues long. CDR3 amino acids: CASSTLTGGDYGYTF. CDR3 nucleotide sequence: TGTGCCAGCAGTACACTCACAGGGGGCGACTATGGCTACACCTTC.

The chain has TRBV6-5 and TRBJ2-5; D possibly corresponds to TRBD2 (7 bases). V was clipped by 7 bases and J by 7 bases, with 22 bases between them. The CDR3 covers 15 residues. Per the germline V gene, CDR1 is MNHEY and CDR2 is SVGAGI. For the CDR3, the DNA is TGTGCCAGCAACGGGGAGGGGGGCCTCGGGGCGACCCAGTACTTC. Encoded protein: CASNGEGGLGATQYF.

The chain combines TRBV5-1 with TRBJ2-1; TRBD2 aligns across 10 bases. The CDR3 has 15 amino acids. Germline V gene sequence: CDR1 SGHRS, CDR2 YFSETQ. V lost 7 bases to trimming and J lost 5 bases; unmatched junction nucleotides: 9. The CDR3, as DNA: TGCGCCAGCGACCCCCTAGCGGGGGACCACAATGAGCAGTTCTTC. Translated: CASDPLAGDHNEQFF.

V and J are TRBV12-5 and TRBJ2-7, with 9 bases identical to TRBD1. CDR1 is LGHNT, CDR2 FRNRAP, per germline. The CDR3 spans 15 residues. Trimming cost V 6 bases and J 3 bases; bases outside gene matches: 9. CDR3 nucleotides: TGTGCTAGTGGCCCCGACAGGGGGATCCTCTACGAGCAGTACTTC. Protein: CASGPDRGILYEQYF. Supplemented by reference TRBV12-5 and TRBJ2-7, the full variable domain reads DARVTQTPRHKVTEMGQEVTMRCQPILGHNTVFWYRQTMMQGLELLAYFRNRAPLDDSGMPKDRFSAEMPDATLATLKIQPSEPRDSAVYFCASGPDRGILYEQYFGPGTRLTVT.